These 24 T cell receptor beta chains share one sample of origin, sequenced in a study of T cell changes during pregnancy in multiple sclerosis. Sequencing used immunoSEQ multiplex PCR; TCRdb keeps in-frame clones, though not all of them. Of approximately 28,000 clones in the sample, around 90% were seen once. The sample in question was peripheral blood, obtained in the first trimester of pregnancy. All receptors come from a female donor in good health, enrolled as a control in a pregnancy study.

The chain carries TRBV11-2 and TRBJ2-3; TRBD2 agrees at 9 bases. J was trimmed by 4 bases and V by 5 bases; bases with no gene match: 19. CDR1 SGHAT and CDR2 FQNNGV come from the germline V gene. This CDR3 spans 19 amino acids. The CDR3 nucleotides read TGTGCCAGCAGCCCGTACGGGGGTGTTGGCGGGGGGGTCGCAGATACGCAGTATTTT. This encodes CASSPYGGVGGGVADTQYF.

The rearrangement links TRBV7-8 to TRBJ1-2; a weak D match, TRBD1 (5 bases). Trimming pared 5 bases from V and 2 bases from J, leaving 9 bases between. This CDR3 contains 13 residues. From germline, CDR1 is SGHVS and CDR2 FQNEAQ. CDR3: CASSAQENYGYTF. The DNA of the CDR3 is TGTGCCAGCAGCGCACAGGAGAACTATGGCTACACCTTC.

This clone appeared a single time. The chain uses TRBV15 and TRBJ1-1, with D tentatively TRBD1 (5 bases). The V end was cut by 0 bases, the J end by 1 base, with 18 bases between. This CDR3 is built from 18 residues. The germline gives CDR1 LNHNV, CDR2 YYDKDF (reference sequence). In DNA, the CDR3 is TGTGCCACCAGCAGAGATCCGGGGGATAGGGGAGGGAACACTGAAGCTTTCTTT. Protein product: CATSRDPGDRGGNTEAFF.

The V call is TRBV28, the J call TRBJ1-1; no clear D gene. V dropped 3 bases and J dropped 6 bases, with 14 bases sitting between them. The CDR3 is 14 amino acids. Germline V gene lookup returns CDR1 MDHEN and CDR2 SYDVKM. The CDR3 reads CASSFSGRRAEAFF. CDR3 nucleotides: TGTGCCAGCAGTTTTTCGGGGAGAAGGGCTGAAGCTTTCTTT.

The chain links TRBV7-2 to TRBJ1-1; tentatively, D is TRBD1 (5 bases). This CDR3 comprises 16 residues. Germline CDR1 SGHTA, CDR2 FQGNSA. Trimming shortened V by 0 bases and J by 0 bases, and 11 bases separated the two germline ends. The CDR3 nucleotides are TGTGCCAGCAGCTTAGCGTCGGGGGTTGTGAACACTGAAGCTTTCTTT. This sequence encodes CASSLASGVVNTEAFF.

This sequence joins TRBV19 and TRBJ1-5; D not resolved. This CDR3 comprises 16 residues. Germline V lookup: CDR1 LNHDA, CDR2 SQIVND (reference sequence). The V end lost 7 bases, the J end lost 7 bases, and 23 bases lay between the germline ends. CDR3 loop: CASTETWNWGDQPQHF. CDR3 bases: TGTGCCAGTACCGAAACGTGGAATTGGGGAGACCAGCCCCAGCATTTT.

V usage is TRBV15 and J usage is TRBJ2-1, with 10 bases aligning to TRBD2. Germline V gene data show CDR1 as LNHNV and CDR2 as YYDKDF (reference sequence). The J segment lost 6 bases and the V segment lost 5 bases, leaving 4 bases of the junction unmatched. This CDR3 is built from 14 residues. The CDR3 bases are TGTGCCACCAGCCCAGCGGGGGGGTTCAATGAGCAGTTCTTC. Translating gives CATSPAGGFNEQFF.

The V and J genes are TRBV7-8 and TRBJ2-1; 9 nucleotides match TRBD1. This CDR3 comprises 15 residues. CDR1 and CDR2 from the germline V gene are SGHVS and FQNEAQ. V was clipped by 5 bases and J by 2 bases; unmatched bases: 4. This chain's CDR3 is CASSIQGATYNEQFF. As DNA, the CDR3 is TGTGCCAGCAGCATACAGGGGGCTACCTACAATGAGCAGTTCTTC.

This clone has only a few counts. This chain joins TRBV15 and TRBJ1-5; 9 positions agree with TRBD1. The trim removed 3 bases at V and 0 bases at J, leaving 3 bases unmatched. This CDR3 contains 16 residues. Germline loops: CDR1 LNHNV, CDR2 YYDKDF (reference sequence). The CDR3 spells CATSRTGGNSNQPQHF. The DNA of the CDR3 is TGTGCCACCAGCAGGACAGGGGGAAATAGCAATCAGCCCCAGCATTTT.

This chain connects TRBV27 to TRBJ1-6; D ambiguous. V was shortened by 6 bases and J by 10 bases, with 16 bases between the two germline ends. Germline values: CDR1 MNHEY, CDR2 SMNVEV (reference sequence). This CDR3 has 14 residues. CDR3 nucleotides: TGTGCCAGCAGCATGGCCGGGTACGGGTCACCCCTCCACTTT. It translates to CASSMAGYGSPLHF.

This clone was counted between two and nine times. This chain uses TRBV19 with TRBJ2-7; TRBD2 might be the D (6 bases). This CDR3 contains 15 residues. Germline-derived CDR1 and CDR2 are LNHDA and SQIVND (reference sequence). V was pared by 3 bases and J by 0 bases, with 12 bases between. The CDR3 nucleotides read TGTGCCAGTAGTATTTCGGGAGCCTCCTCCTACGAGCAGTACTTC. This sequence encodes CASSISGASSYEQYF.

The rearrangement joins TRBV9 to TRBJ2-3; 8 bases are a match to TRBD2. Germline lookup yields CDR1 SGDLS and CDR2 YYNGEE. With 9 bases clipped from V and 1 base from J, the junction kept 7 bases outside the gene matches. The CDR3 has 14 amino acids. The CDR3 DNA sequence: TGTGCCACCCGGGAGGGCATCGGCACAGATACGCAGTATTTT. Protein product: CATREGIGTDTQYF.

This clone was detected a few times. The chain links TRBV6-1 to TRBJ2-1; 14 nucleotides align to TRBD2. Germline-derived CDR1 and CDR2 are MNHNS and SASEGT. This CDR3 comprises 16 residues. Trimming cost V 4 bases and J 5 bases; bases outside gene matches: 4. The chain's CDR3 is CASSGGTSGRNNEQFF. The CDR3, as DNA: TGTGCCAGCAGTGGCGGGACTAGCGGGAGAAACAATGAGCAGTTCTTC.

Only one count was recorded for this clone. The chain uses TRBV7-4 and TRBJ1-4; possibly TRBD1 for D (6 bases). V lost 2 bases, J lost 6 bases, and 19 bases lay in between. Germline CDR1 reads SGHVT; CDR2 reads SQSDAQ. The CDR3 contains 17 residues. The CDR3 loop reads CASSLWPGRGGHEKLFF. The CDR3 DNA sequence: TGTGCCAGCAGCTTATGGCCCGGGCGAGGGGGACATGAAAAACTGTTTTTT.

For the CDR3, the DNA is TGTGCCAGCAGCCCCGGGACAGGGGGAAACTATGGCTACACCTTC. Residues: CASSPGTGGNYGYTF. This chain connects TRBV5-4 to TRBJ1-2, with 11 positions matching TRBD1. This CDR3 is 15 amino acids long. With V trimmed by 4 bases and J by 2 bases, 4 bases remained unmatched. Germline CDR1 and CDR2: SGHNT and YYREEE (reference sequence).

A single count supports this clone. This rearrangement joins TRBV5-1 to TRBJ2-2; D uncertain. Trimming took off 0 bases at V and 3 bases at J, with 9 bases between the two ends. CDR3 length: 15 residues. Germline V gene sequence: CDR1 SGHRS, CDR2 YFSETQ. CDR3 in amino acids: CASSLEAAYTGELFF. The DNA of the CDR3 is TGCGCCAGCAGCTTGGAGGCGGCTTACACCGGGGAGCTGTTTTTT.

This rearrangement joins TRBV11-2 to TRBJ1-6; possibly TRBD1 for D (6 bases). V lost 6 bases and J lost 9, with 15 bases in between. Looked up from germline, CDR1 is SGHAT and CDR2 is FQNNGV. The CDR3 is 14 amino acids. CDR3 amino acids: CASSQTGLISPLHF. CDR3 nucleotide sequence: TGTGCCAGCAGTCAAACAGGGTTGATTTCACCCCTCCACTTT.

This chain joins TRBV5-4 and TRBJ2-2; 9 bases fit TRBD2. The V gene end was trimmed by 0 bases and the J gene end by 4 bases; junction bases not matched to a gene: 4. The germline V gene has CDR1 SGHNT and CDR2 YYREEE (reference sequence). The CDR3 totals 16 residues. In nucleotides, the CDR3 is TGTGCCAGCAGCTTGGCACTAGCGGGTAGCACCGGGGAGCTGTTTTTT. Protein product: CASSLALAGSTGELFF.

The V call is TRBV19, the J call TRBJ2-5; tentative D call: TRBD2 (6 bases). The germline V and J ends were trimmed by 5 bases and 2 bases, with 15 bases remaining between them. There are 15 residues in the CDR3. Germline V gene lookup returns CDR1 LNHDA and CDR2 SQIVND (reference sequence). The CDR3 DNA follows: TGTGCCAGTAGTTTCACCGGGACTGTACAAGAGACCCAGTACTTC. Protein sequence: CASSFTGTVQETQYF.

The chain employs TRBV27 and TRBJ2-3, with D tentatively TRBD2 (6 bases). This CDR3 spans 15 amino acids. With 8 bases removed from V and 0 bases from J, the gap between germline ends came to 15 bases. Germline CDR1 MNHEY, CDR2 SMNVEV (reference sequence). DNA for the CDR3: TGTGCCAGCTCCCGGCGCGGGGAAAGCACAGATACGCAGTATTTT. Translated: CASSRRGESTDTQYF.

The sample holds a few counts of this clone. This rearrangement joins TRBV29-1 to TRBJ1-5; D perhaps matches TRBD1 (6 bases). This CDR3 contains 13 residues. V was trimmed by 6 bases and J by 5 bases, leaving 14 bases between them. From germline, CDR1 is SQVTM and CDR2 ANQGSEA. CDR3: CSVEQGYDQPQHF. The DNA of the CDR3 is TGCAGCGTGGAACAGGGATACGATCAGCCCCAGCATTTT.

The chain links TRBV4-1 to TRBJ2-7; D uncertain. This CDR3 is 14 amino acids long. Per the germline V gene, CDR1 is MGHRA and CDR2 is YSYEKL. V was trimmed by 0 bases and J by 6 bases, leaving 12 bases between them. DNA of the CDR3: TGCGCCAGCAGCCAAGAACAGAGCCCCCCCGAGCAGTACTTC. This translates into CASSQEQSPPEQYF.

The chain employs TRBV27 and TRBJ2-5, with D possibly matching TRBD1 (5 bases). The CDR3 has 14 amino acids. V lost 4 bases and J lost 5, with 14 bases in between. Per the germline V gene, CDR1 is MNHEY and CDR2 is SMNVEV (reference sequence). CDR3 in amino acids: CASSSHRLLETQYF. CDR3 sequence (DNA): TGTGCCAGCAGTTCTCACAGGCTACTGGAGACCCAGTACTTC.

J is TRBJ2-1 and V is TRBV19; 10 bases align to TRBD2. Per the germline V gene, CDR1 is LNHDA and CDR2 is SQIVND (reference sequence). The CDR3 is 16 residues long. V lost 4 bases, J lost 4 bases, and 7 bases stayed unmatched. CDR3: CASSRRTSGAYNEQFF. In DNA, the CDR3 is TGTGCCAGTAGTAGACGAACTAGCGGGGCTTACAATGAGCAGTTCTTC.